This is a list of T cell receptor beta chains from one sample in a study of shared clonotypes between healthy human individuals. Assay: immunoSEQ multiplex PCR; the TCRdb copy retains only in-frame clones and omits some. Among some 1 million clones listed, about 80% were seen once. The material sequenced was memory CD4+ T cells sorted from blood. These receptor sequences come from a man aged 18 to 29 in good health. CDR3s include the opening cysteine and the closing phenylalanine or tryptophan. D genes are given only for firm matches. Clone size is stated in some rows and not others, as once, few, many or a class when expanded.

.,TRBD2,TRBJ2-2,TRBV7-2,TGTGCCAGCAGCCCCCAAAGCGGGATCCCCGGGGAGCTGTTTTTT,CASSPQSGIPGELFF
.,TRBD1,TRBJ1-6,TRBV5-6,TGTGCCAGCAGCGCGACAGGGGCAGGTAATTCACCCCTCCACTTT,CASSATGAGNSPLHF
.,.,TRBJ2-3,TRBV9,TGTGCCAGCAGCGTAGATGAGGGAAGCACAGATACGCAGTATTTT,CASSVDEGSTDTQYF
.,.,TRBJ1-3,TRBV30,TGTGCCTGGACTTTAGGGGTCAGTGTCTCTGGAAACACCATATATTTT,CAWTLGVSVSGNTIYF
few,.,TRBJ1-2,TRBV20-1,TGCAGGACCGGGCCCGTTATTGCCTTC,CRTGPVIAF
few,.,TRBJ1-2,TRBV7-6,TGTGCCAGCAGCTTAGGCCAGGGTGGCTATGGCTACACCTTC,CASSLGQGGYGYTF
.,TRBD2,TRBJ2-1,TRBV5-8,TGTGCCAGCAGCATCCGACTAGCGGGGGCTGGTGAGCAGTTCTTC,CASSIRLAGAGEQFF
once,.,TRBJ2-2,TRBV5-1,TGCGCCAGCAGCCCCCCTATCGATAACACCGGGGAGCTGTTTTTT,CASSPPIDNTGELFF
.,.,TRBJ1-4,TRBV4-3,TGCGCCAGCAGCCAAGTTCCCACCGTGACTAATGAAAAACTGTTTTTT,CASSQVPTVTNEKLFF
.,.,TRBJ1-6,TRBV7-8,TGTGCCAGCAGCTTTTTCCCGGATTCACCCCTCCACTTT,CASSFFPDSPLHF
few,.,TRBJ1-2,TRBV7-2,TGTGCCAGCAGCTTCAATAACTATGGCTACACCTTC,CASSFNNYGYTF
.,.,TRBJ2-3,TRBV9,TGTGCCAGCAGCGTAAGCGGACGCAGCACAGATACGCAGTATTTT,CASSVSGRSTDTQYF
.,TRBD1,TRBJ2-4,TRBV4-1,TGCGCCAGCAGCACCGGGACAGGGAAAAACATTCAGTACTTC,CASSTGTGKNIQYF
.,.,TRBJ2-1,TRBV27,TGTGCCAGCACCATCAGCGGAAGGGCCTACAATGAGCAGTTCTTC,CASTISGRAYNEQFF
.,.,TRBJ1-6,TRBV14,TGTGCCAGCAGCCAAGAGGTATCAAATTCACCCCTCCACTTT,CASSQEVSNSPLHF
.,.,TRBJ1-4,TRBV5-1,TGCGCCAGCAGCCGTGTCAGGGCGACTAATGAAAAACTGTTTTTT,CASSRVRATNEKLFF
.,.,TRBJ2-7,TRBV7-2,TGTGCCAGCAGCAGGGGAGGCTCGTACGAGCAGTACTTC,CASSRGGSYEQYF
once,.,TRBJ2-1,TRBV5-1,TGCGCCAGCAGCTTGGATCAGGGAGAGCAGTTCTTC,CASSLDQGEQFF
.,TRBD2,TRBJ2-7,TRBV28,TGTGCCAGCAGTCCCTGGACTAGCGGGGGGGTCGAGCAGTACTTC,CASSPWTSGGVEQYF
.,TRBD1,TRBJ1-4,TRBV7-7,TGTGCTAGCAGCCCAGGGGGACGGACAACTAATGAAAAACTGTTTTTT,CASSPGGRTTNEKLFF
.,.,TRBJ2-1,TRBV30,TGTGCCTGGAGTCCCGAGGGGGTCCTGGGGCAGTTCTTC,CAWSPEGVLGQFF
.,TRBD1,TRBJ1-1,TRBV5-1,TGCGCCAGCAGCTTACAGGGGGGACCTGAAGCTTTCTTT,CASSLQGGPEAFF
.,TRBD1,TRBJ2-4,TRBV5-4,TGTGCCAGCAGCTCCTGGGGACAGGGAGGCTTAGCCAAAAACATTCAGTACTTC,CASSSWGQGGLAKNIQYF
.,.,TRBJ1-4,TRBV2,TGTGCCAGCAGCGCCGTTTCGGGTCAGAGTGAAAAACTGTTTTTT,CASSAVSGQSEKLFF
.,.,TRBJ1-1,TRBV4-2,TGTGCCAGCAGCCAAGGTCGGCCAGGGGTTGATGAAGCTTTCTTT,CASSQGRPGVDEAFF
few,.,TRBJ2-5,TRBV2,TGTGCCAGTGGAGGAGAGACCCAGTACTTC,CASGGETQYF
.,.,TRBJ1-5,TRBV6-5,TGTGCCAGCAGTGCCGGGACACAAAATCAGCCCCAGCATTTT,CASSAGTQNQPQHF
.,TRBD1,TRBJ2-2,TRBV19,TGTGCCAGTAGTATAGGCGGACAGGGAGCGGGGGAGCTGTTTTTT,CASSIGGQGAGELFF